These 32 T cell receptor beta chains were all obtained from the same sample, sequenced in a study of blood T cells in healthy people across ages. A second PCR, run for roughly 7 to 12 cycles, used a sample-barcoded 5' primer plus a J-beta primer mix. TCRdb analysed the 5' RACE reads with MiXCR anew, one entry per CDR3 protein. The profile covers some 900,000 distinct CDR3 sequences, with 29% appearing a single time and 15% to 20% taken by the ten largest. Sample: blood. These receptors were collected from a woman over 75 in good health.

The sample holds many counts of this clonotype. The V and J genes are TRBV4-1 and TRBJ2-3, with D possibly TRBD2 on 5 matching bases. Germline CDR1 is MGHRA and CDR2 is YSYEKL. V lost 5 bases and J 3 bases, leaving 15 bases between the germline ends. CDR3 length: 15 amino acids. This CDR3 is CASSIDGGGTDTQYF. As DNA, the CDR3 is TGCGCCAGCAGCATAGATGGAGGAGGAACAGATACGCAGTATTTT.

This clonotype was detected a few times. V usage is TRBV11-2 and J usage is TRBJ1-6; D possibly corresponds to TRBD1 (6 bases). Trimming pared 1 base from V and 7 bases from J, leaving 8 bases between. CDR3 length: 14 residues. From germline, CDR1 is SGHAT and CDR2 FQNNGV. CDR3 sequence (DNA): TGTGCCAGCAGCTTAGCTCAGGGGAATTCACCCCTCCACTTT. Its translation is CASSLAQGNSPLHF. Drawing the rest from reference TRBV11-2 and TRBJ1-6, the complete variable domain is EAGVAQSPRYKIIEKRQSVAFWCNPISGHATLYWYQQILGQGPKLLIQFQNNGVVDDSQLPKDRFSAERLKGVDSTLKIQPAKLEDSAVYLCASSLAQGNSPLHFGNGTRLTVT.

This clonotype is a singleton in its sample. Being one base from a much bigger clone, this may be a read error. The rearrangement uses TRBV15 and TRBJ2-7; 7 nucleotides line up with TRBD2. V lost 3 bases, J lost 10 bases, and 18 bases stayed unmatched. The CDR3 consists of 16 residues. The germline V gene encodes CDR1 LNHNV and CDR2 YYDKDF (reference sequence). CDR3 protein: CATSRGVSSGEDTQYF. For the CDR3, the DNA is TGTGCCACCAGCAGGGGGGTTTCTAGCGGTGAAGATACCCAGTACTTC.

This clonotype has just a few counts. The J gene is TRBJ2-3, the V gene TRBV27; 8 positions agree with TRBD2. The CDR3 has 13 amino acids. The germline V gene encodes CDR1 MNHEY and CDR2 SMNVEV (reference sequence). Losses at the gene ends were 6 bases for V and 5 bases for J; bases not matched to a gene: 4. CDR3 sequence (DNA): TGTGCCAGCAGAGCGGGGGATATAGATACGCAGTATTTT. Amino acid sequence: CASRAGDIDTQYF.

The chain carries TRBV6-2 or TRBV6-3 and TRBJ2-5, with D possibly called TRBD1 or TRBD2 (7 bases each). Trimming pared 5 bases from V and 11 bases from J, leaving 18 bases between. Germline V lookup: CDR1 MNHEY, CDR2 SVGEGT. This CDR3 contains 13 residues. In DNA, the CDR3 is TGTGCCAGCAGTACCCTAGCGGCGGGACAGCAGTACTTC. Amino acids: CASSTLAAGQQYF.

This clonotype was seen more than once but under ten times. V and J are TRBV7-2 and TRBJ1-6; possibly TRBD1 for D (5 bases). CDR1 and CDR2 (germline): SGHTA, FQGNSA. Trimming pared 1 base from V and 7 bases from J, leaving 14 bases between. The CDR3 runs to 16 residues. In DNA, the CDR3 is TGTGCCAGCAGCTTAGACCTTTTGCAGGGAAATTCACCCCTCCACTTT. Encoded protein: CASSLDLLQGNSPLHF. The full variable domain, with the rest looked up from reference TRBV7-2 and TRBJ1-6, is GAGVSQSPSNKVTEKGKDVELRCDPISGHTALYWYRQSLGQGLEFLIYFQGNSAPDKSGLPSDRFSAERTGGSVSTLTIQRTQQEDSAVYLCASSLDLLQGNSPLHFGNGTRLTVT.

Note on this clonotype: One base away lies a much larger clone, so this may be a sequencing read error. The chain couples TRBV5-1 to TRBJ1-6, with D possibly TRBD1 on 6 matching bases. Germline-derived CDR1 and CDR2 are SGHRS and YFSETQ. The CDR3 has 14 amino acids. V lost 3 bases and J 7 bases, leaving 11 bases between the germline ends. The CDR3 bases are TGCGCCAGCAGCTGGAAGGACAGCAATTCACCCCTCCACTTT. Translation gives CASSWKDSNSPLHF.

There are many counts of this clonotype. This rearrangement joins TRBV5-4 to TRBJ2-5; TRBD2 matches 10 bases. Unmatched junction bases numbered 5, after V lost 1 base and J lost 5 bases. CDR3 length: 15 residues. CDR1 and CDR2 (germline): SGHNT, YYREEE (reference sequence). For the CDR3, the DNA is TGTGCCAGCAGCTTGACTAGCGGGAAGTCGGAGACCCAGTACTTC. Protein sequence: CASSLTSGKSETQYF.

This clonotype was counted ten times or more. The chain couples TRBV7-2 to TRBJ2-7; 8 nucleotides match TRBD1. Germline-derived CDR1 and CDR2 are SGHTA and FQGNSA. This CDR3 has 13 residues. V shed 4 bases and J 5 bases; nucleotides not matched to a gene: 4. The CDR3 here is CASSWQGADEQYF. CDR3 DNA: TGTGCCAGCAGCTGGCAGGGGGCAGACGAGCAGTACTTC.

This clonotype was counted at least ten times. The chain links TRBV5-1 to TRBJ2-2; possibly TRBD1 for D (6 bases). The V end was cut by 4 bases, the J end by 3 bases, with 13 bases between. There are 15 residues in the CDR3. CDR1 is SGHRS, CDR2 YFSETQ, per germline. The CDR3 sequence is CASSVQGVDTGELFF. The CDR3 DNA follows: TGCGCCAGCAGCGTACAGGGTGTGGACACCGGGGAGCTGTTTTTT.

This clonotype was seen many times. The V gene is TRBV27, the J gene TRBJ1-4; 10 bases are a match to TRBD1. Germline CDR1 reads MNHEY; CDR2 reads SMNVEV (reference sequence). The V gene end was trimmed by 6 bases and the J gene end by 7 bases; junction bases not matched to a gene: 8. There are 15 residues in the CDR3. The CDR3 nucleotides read TGTGCCAGCAGGAAACCGGGACAGGGGTTTGAAAAACTGTTTTTT. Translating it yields CASRKPGQGFEKLFF.

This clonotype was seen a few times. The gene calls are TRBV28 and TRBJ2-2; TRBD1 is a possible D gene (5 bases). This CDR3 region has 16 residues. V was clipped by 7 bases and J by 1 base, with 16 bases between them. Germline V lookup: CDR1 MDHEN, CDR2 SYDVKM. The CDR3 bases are TGTGCCAGCACCCCCGGCAGGGTTCTGAACACCGGGGAGCTGTTTTTT. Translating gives CASTPGRVLNTGELFF.

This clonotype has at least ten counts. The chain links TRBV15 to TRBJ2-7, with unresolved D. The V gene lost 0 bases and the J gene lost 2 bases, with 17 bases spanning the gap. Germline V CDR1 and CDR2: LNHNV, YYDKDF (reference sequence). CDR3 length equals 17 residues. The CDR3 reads CATSRELPGPRTYEQYF. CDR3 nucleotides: TGTGCCACCAGCAGAGAGCTGCCGGGCCCTAGAACCTACGAGCAGTACTTC. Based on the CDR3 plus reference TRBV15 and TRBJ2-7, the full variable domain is DAMVIQNPRYQVTQFGKPVTLSCSQTLNHNVMYWYQQKSSQAPKLLFHYYDKDFNNEADTPDNFQSRRPNTSFCFLDIRSPGLGDTAMYLCATSRELPGPRTYEQYFGPGTRLTVT.

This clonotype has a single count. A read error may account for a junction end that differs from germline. This CDR3 is CASRNGGAHEQLF. In DNA form, the CDR3 reads TGTGCCAGCAGAAATGGAGGAGCCCATGAGCAGTTATTC. The chain uses TRBV27 and TRBJ2-1; D possibly corresponds to TRBD2 (5 bases). The germline V gene has CDR1 MNHEY and CDR2 SMNVEV (reference sequence). The CDR3 has 13 amino acids.

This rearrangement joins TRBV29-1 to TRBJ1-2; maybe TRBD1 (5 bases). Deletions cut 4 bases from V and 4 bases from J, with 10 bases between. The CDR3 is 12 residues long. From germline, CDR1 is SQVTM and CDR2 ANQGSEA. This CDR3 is CSVGDESYGYTF. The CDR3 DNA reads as TGCAGCGTTGGGGACGAGAGCTATGGCTACACCTTC.

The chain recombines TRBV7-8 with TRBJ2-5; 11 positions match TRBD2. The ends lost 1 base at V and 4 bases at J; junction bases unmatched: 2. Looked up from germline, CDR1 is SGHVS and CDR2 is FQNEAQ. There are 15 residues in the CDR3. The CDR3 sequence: CASSLDSGGGETQYF. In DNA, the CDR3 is TGTGCCAGCAGCTTAGATAGCGGGGGGGGAGAGACCCAGTACTTC.

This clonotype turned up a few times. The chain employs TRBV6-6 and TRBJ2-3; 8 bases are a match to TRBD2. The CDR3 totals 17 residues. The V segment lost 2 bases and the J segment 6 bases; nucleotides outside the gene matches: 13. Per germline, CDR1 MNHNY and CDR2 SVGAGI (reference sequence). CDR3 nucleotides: TGTGCCAGCAGTTACACCTCCGGGACTAGTAGCTCCGATACGCAGTATTTT. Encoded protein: CASSYTSGTSSSDTQYF.

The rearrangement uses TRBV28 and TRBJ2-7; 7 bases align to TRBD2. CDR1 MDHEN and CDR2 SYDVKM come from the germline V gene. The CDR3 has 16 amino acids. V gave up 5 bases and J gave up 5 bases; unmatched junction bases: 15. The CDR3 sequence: CASSVPWTGGDHEQYF. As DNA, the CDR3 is TGTGCCAGCAGTGTCCCTTGGACGGGAGGTGATCACGAGCAGTACTTC.

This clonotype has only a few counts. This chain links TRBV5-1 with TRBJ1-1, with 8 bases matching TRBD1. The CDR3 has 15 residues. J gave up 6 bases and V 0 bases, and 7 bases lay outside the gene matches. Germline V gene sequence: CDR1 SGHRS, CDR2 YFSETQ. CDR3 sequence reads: CASSLDGRGLSEAFF. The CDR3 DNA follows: TGCGCCAGCAGCTTGGACGGCAGGGGGCTTTCTGAAGCTTTCTTT.

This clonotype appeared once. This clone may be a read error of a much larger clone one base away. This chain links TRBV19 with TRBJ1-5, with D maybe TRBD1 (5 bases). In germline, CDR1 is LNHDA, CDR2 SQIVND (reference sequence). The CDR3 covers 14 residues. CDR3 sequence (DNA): TGTGCCAGTGGTATAGATGGGGGTCAGCAGCCCCAGCATTTT. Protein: CASGIDGGQQPQHF.

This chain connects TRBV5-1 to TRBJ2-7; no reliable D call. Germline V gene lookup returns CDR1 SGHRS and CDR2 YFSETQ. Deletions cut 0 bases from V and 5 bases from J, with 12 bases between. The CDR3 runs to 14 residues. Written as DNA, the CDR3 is TGCGCCAGCAGCTTGGCGACGGTCCGCGACGAGCAGTACTTC. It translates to CASSLATVRDEQYF.

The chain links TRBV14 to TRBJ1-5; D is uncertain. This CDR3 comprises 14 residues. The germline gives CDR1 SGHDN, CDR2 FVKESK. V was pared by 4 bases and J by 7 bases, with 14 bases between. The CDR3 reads CASSRTATRQPQHF. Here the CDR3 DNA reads TGTGCCAGCAGCCGGACGGCCACGAGACAGCCCCAGCATTTT.

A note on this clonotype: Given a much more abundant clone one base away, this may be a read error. This chain's CDR3 is CASSQEKQGDNTEVFF. The CDR3 coding sequence is TGTGCCAGCAGCCAAGAAAAACAGGGGGATAACACTGAAGTTTTCTTT. This chain joins TRBV4-2 and TRBJ1-1; 8 bases map to TRBD1. The CDR3 is 16 amino acids. Germline assignment: CDR1 LGHNA and CDR2 YNFKEQ.

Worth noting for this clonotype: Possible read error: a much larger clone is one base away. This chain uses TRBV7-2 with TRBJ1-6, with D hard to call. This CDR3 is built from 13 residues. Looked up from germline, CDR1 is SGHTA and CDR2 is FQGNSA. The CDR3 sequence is CASSPLINSPFHF. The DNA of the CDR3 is TGTGCCAGCAGCCCCTTAATAAATTCACCCTTCCACTTT.

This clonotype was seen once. This CDR3 reads CSARNSFNQPQHF. The CDR3 DNA reads as TGCAGTGCTAGAAACAGTTTCAATCAGCCCCAGCATTTT. The rearrangement joins TRBV20-1 to TRBJ1-5, with D hard to call. V was trimmed by 2 bases and J by 3 bases, leaving 8 bases between them. CDR1 and CDR2 from the germline V gene are DFQATT and SNEGSKA (reference sequence). The CDR3 length is 13 residues.

The CDR3 region has the DNA TGTGCCAGCAGCTTGGTCGGGACTAGCGGACTCACCGGGGAGCTGTTTTTT. Protein sequence: CASSLVGTSGLTGELFF. J is TRBJ2-2 and V is TRBV7-2; TRBD2 aligns across 11 bases. CDR1 and CDR2 (germline): SGHTA, FQGNSA. The CDR3 length is 17 residues. J gave up 4 bases and V 3 bases, and 7 bases lay outside the gene matches.

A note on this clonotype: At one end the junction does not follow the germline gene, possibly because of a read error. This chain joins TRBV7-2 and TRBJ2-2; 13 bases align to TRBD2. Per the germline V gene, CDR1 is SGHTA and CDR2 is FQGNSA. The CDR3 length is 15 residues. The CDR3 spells CASRLGLAGAGERFF. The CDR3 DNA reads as TGTGCCAGCAGACTCGGACTAGCGGGGGCCGGGGAGCGGTTTTTT.

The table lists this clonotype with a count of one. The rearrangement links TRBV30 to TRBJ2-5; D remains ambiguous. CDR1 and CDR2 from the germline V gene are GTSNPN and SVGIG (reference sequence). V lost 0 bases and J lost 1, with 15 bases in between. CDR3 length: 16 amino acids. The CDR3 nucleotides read TGTGCCTGGAGTGTAGCGCTAACCCCGGGCCAAGAGACCCAGTACTTC. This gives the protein CAWSVALTPGQETQYF.

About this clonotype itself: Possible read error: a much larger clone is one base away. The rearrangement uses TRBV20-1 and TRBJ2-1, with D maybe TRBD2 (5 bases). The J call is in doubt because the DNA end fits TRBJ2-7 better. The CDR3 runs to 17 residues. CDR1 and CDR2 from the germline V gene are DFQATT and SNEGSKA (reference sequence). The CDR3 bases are TGCAGTGCTAGAGATTCACGAAGGACGGGATCCTACAATGAGCAGTACTTC. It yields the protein CSARDSRRTGSYNEQYF.

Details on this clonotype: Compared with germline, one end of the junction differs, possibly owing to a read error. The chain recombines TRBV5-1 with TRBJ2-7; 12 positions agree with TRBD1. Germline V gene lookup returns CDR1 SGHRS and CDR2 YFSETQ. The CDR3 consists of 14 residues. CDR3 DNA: TGCGCCAGCAGCCAGGGACAGGGGGCTGAGGAGCGGTACTTC. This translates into CASSQGQGAEERYF.

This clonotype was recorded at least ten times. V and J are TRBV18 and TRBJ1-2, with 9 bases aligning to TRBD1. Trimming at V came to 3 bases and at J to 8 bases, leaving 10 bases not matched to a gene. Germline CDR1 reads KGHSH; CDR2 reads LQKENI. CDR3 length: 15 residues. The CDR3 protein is CASSPIGQGLMGYTF. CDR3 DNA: TGTGCCAGCTCACCGATCGGACAGGGGTTAATGGGCTACACCTTC.

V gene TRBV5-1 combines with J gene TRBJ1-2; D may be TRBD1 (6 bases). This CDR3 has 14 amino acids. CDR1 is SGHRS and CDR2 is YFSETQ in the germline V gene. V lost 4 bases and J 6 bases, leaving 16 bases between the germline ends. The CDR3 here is CASSPGATGDGYTF. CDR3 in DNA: TGCGCCAGCAGCCCTGGCGCGACAGGCGATGGCTACACCTTC.